This T cell receptor beta chain was identified in a study of spatial heterogeneity in lung cancer (dated by TCRdb to the late 2010s). Regarding the study in general: Beta-chain transcripts were consistently detected in greater numbers than alpha-chain transcripts, which likely reflected higher beta-chain transcript abundance. In the raw uncorrected reads, each unique combination of TCR and UMI appeared on average more than ten times. The study quantitatively compared TCR alpha and beta repertoires across multiple tumor regions, matched nontumor lung and blood in non-small cell lung cancer. Nonsynonymous mutation counts, determined by whole-exome sequencing of tumor tissue, were related to features of the TCR repertoire. At surgery, about 210 tumor regions, roughly 63 matched nontumor lung samples and 56 PBMC samples were TCR-sequenced for both alpha and beta chains. What the research found in general, with its limitations: Ubiquitous expanded tumor TCRs were found in blood more often at tumor resection than at routine follow-up. Confirming at a functional level the hypothesis that regional TCRs recognize regional mutations was considered to require additional single-cell paired TCR alpha and beta sequencing.

Library prep was done by 5' RACE. Sequencing was performed on a NextSeq 500. The TCR library protocol attached a unique molecular identifier to each TCR cDNA molecule to allow correction of PCR and sequencing errors. As for the original processing: TCR identification, UMI-based error correction and CDR3 extraction were all carried out with Decombinator tools. Expanded TCRs were defined as those above a frequency of 2 per 1,000, corresponding to the top 1% of the tumor frequency distribution. Renyi diversity was computed with the R vegan package after each repertoire had been subsampled 100 times to 5,000 TCRs. CDR3 similarity networks were built from amino acid triplet string-kernel similarity, with CDR3s being connected when pairwise similarity was above 0.82. TCRdb passed the public sequencing reads through fastp at Q25 and MiXCR, retaining productive beta sequences. Rows matching on CDR3 protein sequence are summarized as one entry with the most common DNA and genes. The V and J calls were determined by TCRdb, not by the authors. The sample table records 23,000 or so distinct CDR3 sequences; approximately 7% of these occur just once. More than 13% of the sample goes to the ten largest clones.

This clonotype has ten or more counts. There is no known antigen for this receptor. No much larger clone exists at a distance of one base, and base qualities are not known. Explained via the paper, the time point label denotes: sample taken at primary tumor resection. Without any cell sorting, TCR sequencing was performed on whole RNA extracted either from tumor and nontumor lung tissue or from cryopreserved PBMC samples. Donors were over 60 patients with early-stage, untreated non-small cell lung cancer from the lung TRACERx cohort. Patients were selected for TCR sequencing only if sufficient RNA was available from at least two tumor regions. The sequencing used PBMCs, collected at surgery. This clonotype originated in a male donor with early-stage non-small cell lung cancer.

The CDR3 region: CASTSGGSSSYEQYF. The DNA sequence is given as TGTGCCAGCACTTCGGGAGGTTCGAGCTCCTACGAGCAGTACTTC. Rearrangement joined TRBV13 to TRBJ2-7, and 7 bases in between align with TRBD2. The CDR3 runs 15 amino acids, cysteine and phenylalanine included. Just CDR3 DNA is preserved here, 45 bases in frame from base 1. Germline trimming: 7 bases from V, 0 bases from J; junction bases outside gene matches: 9. The germline V gene (reference sequence) yields PRHDT for CDR1 and FYEKMQ for CDR2.